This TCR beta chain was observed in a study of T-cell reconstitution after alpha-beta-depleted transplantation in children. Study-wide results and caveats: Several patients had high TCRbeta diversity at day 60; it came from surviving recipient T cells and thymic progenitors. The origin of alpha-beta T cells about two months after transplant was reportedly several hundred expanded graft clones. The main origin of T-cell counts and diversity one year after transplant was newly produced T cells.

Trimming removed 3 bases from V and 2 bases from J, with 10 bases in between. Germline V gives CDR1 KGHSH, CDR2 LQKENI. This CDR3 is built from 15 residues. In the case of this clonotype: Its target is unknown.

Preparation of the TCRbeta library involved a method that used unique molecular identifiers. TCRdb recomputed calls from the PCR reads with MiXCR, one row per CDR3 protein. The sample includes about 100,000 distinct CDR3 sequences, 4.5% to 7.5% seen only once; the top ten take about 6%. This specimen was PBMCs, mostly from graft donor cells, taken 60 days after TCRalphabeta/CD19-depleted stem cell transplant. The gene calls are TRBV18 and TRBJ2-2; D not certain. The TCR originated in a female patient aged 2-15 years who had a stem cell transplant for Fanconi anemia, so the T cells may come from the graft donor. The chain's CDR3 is CASSPLGFNTGELFF. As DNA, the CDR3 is TGTGCCAGCTCACCCCTAGGATTTAACACCGGGGAGCTGTTTTTT.